The next 11 T cell receptor beta chains were all read from a single sample in a study of cytomegalovirus exposure and HLA in healthy donors. The PCR used 60 Vbeta and 13 Jbeta primers. Produced via immunoSEQ multiplex PCR; TCRdb's table is partial and in-frame only. The sample records about 130,000 clones, about 76% being singletons. The sample was PBMCs. These receptor sequences come from a man aged 18-30 years in good health and CMV-seronegative.

This chain connects TRBV10-1 to TRBJ2-3; TRBD2 aligns across 9 bases. With V trimmed by 2 bases and J by 1 base, 4 bases remained unmatched. CDR1 is WNHNN and CDR2 is SYGVQD in the germline V gene (reference sequence). The CDR3 consists of 16 residues. The CDR3, as DNA: TGCGCCAGCAGTGAGCAACTAGCGGGTCGCACAGATACGCAGTATTTT. Its protein product is CASSEQLAGRTDTQYF.

This chain joins TRBV5-1 and TRBJ1-1, with 8 bases matching TRBD1. In germline, CDR1 is SGHRS, CDR2 YFSETQ. V was pared by 4 bases and J by 6 bases, with 8 bases of the junction left unmatched. The CDR3 sequence is 14 residues long. CDR3 in amino acids: CASSPETGVSEAFF. In DNA, the CDR3 is TGCGCCAGCAGCCCCGAGACAGGGGTGTCTGAAGCTTTCTTT.

V and J are TRBV30 and TRBJ2-7, with D perhaps matching TRBD2 (6 bases). V lost 7 bases, J lost 5 bases, and 15 bases lay in between. This CDR3 has 12 residues. Germline loops: CDR1 GTSNPN, CDR2 SVGIG (reference sequence). This CDR3 reads CASDTGLHEQYF. Here the CDR3 DNA reads TGTGCCTCGGACACGGGACTTCACGAGCAGTACTTC.

The chain carries TRBV5-6 and TRBJ1-1, with TRBD1 matching over 7 bases. This CDR3 is built from 12 residues. Germline trimming cut 0 bases from V and 10 bases from J; bases unmatched to any gene: 3. Germline lookup yields CDR1 SGHDT and CDR2 YYEEEE. The CDR3 DNA reads as TGTGCCAGCAGCTTGGAAGGGGGCGGAGCTTTCTTT. Its protein product is CASSLEGGGAFF.

The table lists this clone with a few counts. The J gene is TRBJ1-1, the V gene TRBV7-9, with TRBD1 as a possible D gene (6 bases). Germline V gene sequence: CDR1 SEHNR, CDR2 FQNEAQ (reference sequence). V dropped 5 bases and J dropped 8 bases, with 15 bases sitting between them. The CDR3 loop spans 13 amino acids. CDR3: CASSGRQDGEAFF. CDR3 nucleotide sequence: TGTGCCAGCAGCGGCCGACAGGATGGAGAAGCTTTCTTT.

The chain joins TRBV14 to TRBJ1-3, with TRBD1 as a possible D gene (6 bases). Trimming stripped 5 bases from V and 1 base from J, with 15 bases between. Per germline, CDR1 SGHDN and CDR2 FVKESK. The CDR3 length is 16 residues. In DNA form, the CDR3 reads TGTGCCAGCAGCGTAAGCACAGGGTTGTCTGGAAACACCATATATTTT. It codes for CASSVSTGLSGNTIYF.

The J gene is TRBJ2-5, the V gene TRBV9; maybe TRBD1 (5 bases). The V and J ends lost 0 bases and 2 bases respectively, with 11 bases between them. The germline gives CDR1 SGDLS, CDR2 YYNGEE. The CDR3 consists of 15 residues. CDR3 bases: TGTGCCAGCAGCGTAGAGACAGCCAAACAAGAGACCCAGTACTTC. As protein: CASSVETAKQETQYF. The full variable domain, completed using reference TRBV9 and TRBJ2-5, is DSGVTQTPKHLITATGQRVTLRCSPRSGDLSVYWYQQSLDQGLQFLIQYYNGEERAKGNILERFSAQQFPDLHSELNLSSLELGDSALYFCASSVETAKQETQYFGPGTRLLVL.

The chain joins TRBV19 to TRBJ2-1, with 10 nucleotides matching TRBD2. Germline lookup yields CDR1 LNHDA and CDR2 SQIVND (reference sequence). The ends lost 1 base at V and 5 bases at J; junction bases unmatched: 2. The CDR3 length is 15 residues. This chain's CDR3 is CASSIVAGGHNEQFF. CDR3 sequence (DNA): TGTGCCAGTAGTATAGTAGCGGGGGGTCACAATGAGCAGTTCTTC.

Here the CDR3 reads CSVWLQVLNTEAFF. The CDR3 DNA is TGCAGCGTCTGGTTACAGGTGTTAAACACTGAAGCTTTCTTT. This chain connects TRBV29-1 to TRBJ1-1, with D tentatively TRBD1 (5 bases). The CDR3 is 14 amino acids. The germline V gene encodes CDR1 SQVTM and CDR2 ANQGSEA. V gave up 6 bases and J gave up 2 bases, with 16 bases separating them.

The chain employs TRBV10-3 and TRBJ1-5, with TRBD1 as a possible D gene (5 bases). V dropped 6 bases and J dropped 4 bases, with 10 bases sitting between them. This CDR3 contains 13 residues. Germline loops: CDR1 ENHRY, CDR2 SYGVKD. The CDR3 bases are TGTGCCATCAGGGGTGGGGGGAATCAGCCCCAGCATTTT. This sequence encodes CAIRGGGNQPQHF.

V is TRBV5-6 and J is TRBJ2-5; maybe TRBD2 (6 bases). V was clipped by 0 bases and J by 5 bases, with 17 bases between them. The CDR3 totals 16 residues. Germline V gene data show CDR1 as SGHDT and CDR2 as YYEEEE. CDR3 sequence (DNA): TGTGCCAGCAGCTTGGAAAGGAGGGGAAGAAGGGAGACCCAGTACTTC. The encoded protein is CASSLERRGRRETQYF. The whole variable domain, remainder taken from reference TRBV5-6 and TRBJ2-5, is DAGVTQSPTHLIKTRGQQVTLRCSPKSGHDTVSWYQQALGQGPQFIFQYYEEEERQRGNFPDRFSGHQFPNYSSELNVNALLLGDSALYLCASSLERRGRRETQYFGPGTRLLVL.